This TCR beta chain came from a study of control samples from healthy donors and cancer patients. Assay used: immunoSEQ multiplex PCR; TCRdb lists only in-frame clones, some missing. The profile shows some 120,000 clones, approximately 90% of them singletons. V lost 3 bases, J lost 9 bases, and 10 bases stayed unmatched. CDR1 MNHEY and CDR2 SVGAGI come from the germline V gene. This CDR3 spans 15 amino acids. Material for sequencing was PBMCs. The rearrangement joins TRBV6-5 to TRBJ2-1; TRBD2 matches at 8 bases. This sequence originates from a woman in her 50s with colorectal cancer. CDR3: CASSYLRRGGGEQFF. The CDR3 bases are TGTGCCAGCAGTTATTTGAGACGGGGGGGCGGTGAGCAGTTCTTC.